The source of this T cell receptor (beta chain) is a study of cytomegalovirus exposure and HLA in healthy donors. Turning to this clone: This sample includes further DNA sequences coding for the same CDR3.

The CDR3 loop spans 15 amino acids. J lost 1 base, V lost 5 bases, and 8 bases had no gene match. Germline V CDR1 and CDR2: MNHEY, SMNVEV (reference sequence). PCR involved 60 Vbeta and 13 Jbeta primers. Assay: immunoSEQ multiplex PCR; the TCRdb copy retains only in-frame clones and omits some. The sample shows some 60,000 clones, under 90% of them seen only once. The rearrangement uses TRBV27 and TRBJ2-7; 7 bases line up with TRBD1. The sequenced material came from PBMCs. This TCR was recovered from a middle-aged woman in good health and CMV-seronegative. DNA of the CDR3: TGTGCCAGCAGTCACCGGGCAGGGGGTTCCTACGAGCAGTACTTC. Its translation: CASSHRAGGSYEQYF.